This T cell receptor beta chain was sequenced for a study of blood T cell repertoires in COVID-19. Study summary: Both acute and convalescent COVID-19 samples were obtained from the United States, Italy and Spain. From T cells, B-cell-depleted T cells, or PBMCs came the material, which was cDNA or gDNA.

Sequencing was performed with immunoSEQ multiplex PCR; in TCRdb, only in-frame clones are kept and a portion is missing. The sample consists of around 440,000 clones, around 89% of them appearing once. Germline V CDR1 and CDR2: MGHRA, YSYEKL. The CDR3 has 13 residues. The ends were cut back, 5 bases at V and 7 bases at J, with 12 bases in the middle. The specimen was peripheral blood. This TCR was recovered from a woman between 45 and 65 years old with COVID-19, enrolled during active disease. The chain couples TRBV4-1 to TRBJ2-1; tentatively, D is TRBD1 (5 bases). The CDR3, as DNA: TGCGCCAGCAGCTCCTATCAGGGAAATGAGCAGTTCTTC. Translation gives CASSSYQGNEQFF.